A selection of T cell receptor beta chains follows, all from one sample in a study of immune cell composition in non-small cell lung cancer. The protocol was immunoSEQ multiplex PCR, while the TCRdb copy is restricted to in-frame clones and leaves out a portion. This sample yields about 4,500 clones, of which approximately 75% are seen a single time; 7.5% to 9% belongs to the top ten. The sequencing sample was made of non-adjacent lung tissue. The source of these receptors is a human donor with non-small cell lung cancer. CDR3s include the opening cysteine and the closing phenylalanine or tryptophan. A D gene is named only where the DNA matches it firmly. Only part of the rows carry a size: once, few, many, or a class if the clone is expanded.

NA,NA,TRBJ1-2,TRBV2,CASSKDISYGYTF,TGTGCCAGCAGTAAGGACATAAGCTATGGCTACACCTTC
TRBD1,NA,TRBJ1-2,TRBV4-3,CASSQGPGQGDGYTF,TGCGCCAGCAGCCAAGGGCCCGGACAGGGTGATGGCTACACCTTC
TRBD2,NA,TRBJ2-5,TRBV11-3,CASSYAAAGTSKETQYF,TGTGCCAGCAGCTACGCCGCAGCCGGGACTAGCAAAGAGACCCAGTACTTC
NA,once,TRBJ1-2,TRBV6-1,CASSERPGSYGYTF,TGTGCCAGCAGTGAACGGCCAGGGAGCTATGGCTACACCTTC
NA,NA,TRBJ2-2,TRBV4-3,CASSPGTYTGELFF,TGCGCCAGCAGCCCCGGGACCTACACCGGGGAGCTGTTTTTT
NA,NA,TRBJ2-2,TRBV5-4,CASTPGPRTNTGELFF,TGTGCCAGCACCCCCGGCCCCAGGACGAACACCGGGGAGCTGTTTTTT
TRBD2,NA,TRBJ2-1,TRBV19,CASSKSGGAYNEQFF,TGTGCCAGTAGTAAGAGCGGGGGGGCCTACAATGAGCAGTTCTTC
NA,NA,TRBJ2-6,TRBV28,CASSPVSGANVLTF,TGTGCCAGCAGCCCGGTATCTGGGGCCAACGTCCTGACTTTC
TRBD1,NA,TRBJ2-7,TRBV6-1,CASSGYGQAKPYEQYF,TGTGCCAGCAGTGGCTACGGACAGGCAAAACCCTACGAGCAGTACTTC
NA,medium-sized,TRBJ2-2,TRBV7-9,CASSPPRMVTGELFF,TGTGCCAGCAGCCCCCCTCGGATGGTCACCGGGGAGCTGTTTTTT
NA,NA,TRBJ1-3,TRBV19,CASSVTPDSGNTIYF,TGTGCCAGTAGCGTAACACCCGACTCTGGAAACACCATATATTTT
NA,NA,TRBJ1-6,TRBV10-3,CAIRTALESPLHF,TGTGCCATCAGGACCGCATTAGAATCACCCCTCCACTTT
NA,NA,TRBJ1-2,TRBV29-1,CSVEGLDSRFGYTF,TGCAGCGTTGAAGGTCTGGACAGCCGCTTTGGCTACACCTTC
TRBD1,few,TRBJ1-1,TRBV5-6,CASSLSGQLLEAFF,TGTGCCAGCAGCTTGTCGGGACAGCTTCTGGAAGCTTTCTTT
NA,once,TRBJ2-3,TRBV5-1,CASSLALRGGLTDTQYF,TGCGCCAGCAGCTTGGCCCTTAGAGGCGGGCTCACAGATACGCAGTATTTT
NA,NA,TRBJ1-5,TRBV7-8,CASSLGGTTNQPQHF,TGTGCCAGCAGCTTAGGTGGGACAACTAATCAGCCCCAGCATTTT